This TCR beta chain came from a study of blood T cell repertoires in COVID-19. Study summary: PBMCs, B-cell-depleted T cells, or T cells were the source of the cDNA or gDNA that made up the material.

In its sample, this clone was seen once. This CDR3 is built from 15 residues. From germline, CDR1 is SNHLY and CDR2 FYNNEI. Trimming removed 4 bases from V and 4 bases from J; junction bases left unmatched: 6. Profiling relied on immunoSEQ multiplex PCR, and the TCRdb table lists in-frame clones only, not all of them. The sample carries roughly 150,000 clones, more than 75% recorded once. The sample comprised peripheral blood. The receptor's source is a woman of 80 years or more with COVID-19, enrolled during active disease. The rearrangement uses TRBV2 and TRBJ1-2, with TRBD1 identical over 10 bases. CDR3 residues: CASSVVDRGPYGYTF. CDR3 nucleotide sequence: TGTGCCAGCAGTGTGGTAGACAGGGGGCCCTATGGCTACACCTTC.